What follows are 17 T cell receptor beta chains derived from one specimen sequenced in a study of cytomegalovirus exposure and HLA in healthy donors. Primers for the PCR totalled 60 Vbeta and 13 Jbeta. Profiled with immunoSEQ multiplex PCR; TCRdb holds only in-frame clones, not every one. Of roughly 150,000 clones detected, approximately 73% appear once; the ten largest clones hold more than 9%. Sequenced: PBMCs. These receptors originate from a man aged 25-45 years in good health and CMV-seropositive.

V usage is TRBV2 and J usage is TRBJ1-5; TRBD1 aligns across 8 bases. The V gene's germline CDR1 is SNHLY and CDR2 FYNNEI. The CDR3 runs 14 residues. The junction had 5 bases not matched to a gene; V was cut back by 3 bases and J by 7 bases. The CDR3 here is CASSDGQGLQPQHF. The CDR3 DNA reads TGTGCCAGCAGTGACGGACAGGGCCTACAGCCCCAGCATTTT.

This chain joins TRBV2 and TRBJ2-3; 9 bases agree with TRBD2. V lost 8 bases and J lost 3; bases outside the gene matches: 6. The CDR3 has 14 residues. Per germline, CDR1 SNHLY and CDR2 FYNNEI. The CDR3 coding sequence is TGTGCCAGCTCTCCGGGACTAGCAACAGATACGCAGTATTTT. Protein product: CASSPGLATDTQYF.

This clone appeared once. CDR3 sequence reads: CASRQGALGYTF. In DNA form, the CDR3 reads TGTGCCAGTAGACAGGGGGCGCTTGGCTACACCTTC. The V gene is TRBV27, the J gene TRBJ1-2, with TRBD1 matching over 10 bases. The ends lost 9 bases at V and 7 bases at J; junction bases unmatched: 5. From germline, CDR1 is MNHEY and CDR2 SMNVEV (reference sequence). This CDR3 contains 12 residues.

The table lists this clone with a count of one. Sequence at one end of the junction differs from germline and may be a read error. Within the sample, other DNA sequences also encode this same CDR3. The rearrangement joins TRBV11-3 to TRBJ1-1; D not resolved. Per germline, CDR1 SGHNT and CDR2 YENEEA. This CDR3 contains 15 residues. The CDR3 DNA reads TGTGCCAGCAGCACCAATGCCGGCGGGAACACTGAAGCCTTCTTT. Translating it yields CASSTNAGGNTEAFF.

This clone has just a few counts. Other DNA sequences in the sample encode the same CDR3. V is TRBV27 and J is TRBJ1-1; 7 bases agree with TRBD1. With 5 bases clipped from V and 2 bases from J, the junction kept 2 bases outside the gene matches. Germline V gives CDR1 MNHEY, CDR2 SMNVEV (reference sequence). The CDR3 has 13 residues. The CDR3 coding sequence is TGTGCCAGCAGTCGACAGGGAAACACTGAAGCTTTCTTT. It translates to CASSRQGNTEAFF.

The chain joins TRBV9 to TRBJ1-1; D gene unclear. V dropped 3 bases and J dropped 3 bases, with 18 bases sitting between them. CDR1 and CDR2 (germline): SGDLS, YYNGEE. There are 16 residues in the CDR3. The CDR3 sequence: CASSGTFNPADTEAFF. The CDR3, as DNA: TGTGCCAGCAGCGGAACTTTCAACCCGGCGGACACTGAAGCTTTCTTT.

This clone was detected a few times. The V call is TRBV10-3, the J call TRBJ2-7; 12 bases line up with TRBD2. The CDR3 length is 16 residues. The V gene's germline CDR1 is ENHRY and CDR2 SYGVKD. Germline trimming cut 0 bases from V and 8 bases from J; bases unmatched to any gene: 8. The CDR3 reads CAISESLGTSGPQQYF. Written as DNA, the CDR3 is TGTGCCATCAGTGAGTCGTTAGGGACTAGCGGGCCCCAGCAGTACTTC.

This sequence joins TRBV7-6 and TRBJ2-1; TRBD2 agrees at 13 bases. This CDR3 is 15 amino acids long. Losses at the gene ends were 5 bases for V and 10 bases for J; bases not matched to a gene: 8. Germline CDR1 SGHVS, CDR2 FNYEAQ. The CDR3 sequence: CASSPGLAGAREQFF. The CDR3 nucleotides read TGTGCCAGCAGCCCAGGACTAGCGGGAGCACGGGAGCAGTTCTTC.

This chain joins TRBV11-2 and TRBJ2-5; a weak D match, TRBD2 (6 bases). The length of the CDR3 is 14 residues. V was cut by 5 bases and J by 5 bases, with 15 bases left in between. The germline gives CDR1 SGHAT, CDR2 FQNNGV. CDR3 in amino acids: CASSRGAGMETQYF. DNA for the CDR3: TGTGCCAGCAGCCGCGGGGCGGGGATGGAGACCCAGTACTTC.

The V and J genes are TRBV28 and TRBJ2-7; TRBD2 agrees at 10 bases. Germline V gives CDR1 MDHEN, CDR2 SYDVKM. The junction had 1 base not matched to a gene; V was cut back by 7 bases and J by 4 bases. There are 12 residues in the CDR3. DNA for the CDR3: TGTGCCAGCAATAGCGGGAGGTACGAGCAGTACTTC. It translates to CASNSGRYEQYF.

The rearrangement uses TRBV5-8 and TRBJ1-1; D not resolved. V lost 0 bases to trimming and J lost 7 bases, with 16 bases between them. CDR3 length: 15 amino acids. Germline V lookup: CDR1 SGHTS, CDR2 YDEGEE. CDR3 bases: TGTGCCAGCAGCTTGGAGGTACGCCCAACTAATGAAGCTTTCTTT. It encodes CASSLEVRPTNEAFF.

The genes are TRBV5-5 and TRBJ1-2; 10 nucleotides align to TRBD1. This CDR3 has 13 amino acids. V shed 4 bases, J shed 7 bases, and the junction held 4 bases outside the gene matches. Germline assignment: CDR1 SGHKS and CDR2 YYEKEE (reference sequence). The CDR3 nucleotides read TGTGCCAGCAGCGCGGACAGGGGGGGTGGCTACACCTTC. Translation gives CASSADRGGGYTF.

J is TRBJ2-3 and V is TRBV29-1, with D unclear. The CDR3 totals 14 residues. From germline, CDR1 is SQVTM and CDR2 ANQGSEA. Deletions cut 0 bases from V and 0 bases from J, with 7 bases between. The CDR3 DNA is TGCAGCGTTGAAGACAGTCTCAGCACAGATACGCAGTATTTT. It yields the protein CSVEDSLSTDTQYF.

This clone was counted between two and nine times. V gene TRBV6-1 combines with J gene TRBJ1-5, with D uncertain. The ends were cut back, 3 bases at V and 0 bases at J, with 12 bases in the middle. The CDR3 contains 16 residues. CDR1 and CDR2 (germline): MNHNS, SASEGT. CDR3 sequence (DNA): TGTGCCAGCAGTGAGAGGGCCTTAGATAGCAATCAGCCCCAGCATTTT. This encodes CASSERALDSNQPQHF.

J is TRBJ2-1 and V is TRBV25-1; D is perhaps TRBD1 (5 bases). This CDR3 spans 16 amino acids. From germline, CDR1 is MGHDK and CDR2 SYGVNS. With 3 bases removed from V and 3 bases from J, the gap between germline ends came to 15 bases. The CDR3 DNA sequence: TGTGCCAGCAGTGATCTGGCAGGGCCCCACTACAATGAGCAGTTCTTC. The encoded protein is CASSDLAGPHYNEQFF.

The genes are TRBV7-3 and TRBJ2-2; 7 bases are a match to TRBD2. The CDR3 is 17 amino acids. Per the germline V gene, CDR1 is SGHTA and CDR2 is FQGTGA. V shed 5 bases and J 5 bases; nucleotides not matched to a gene: 14. CDR3 nucleotide sequence: TGTGCCAGCAGCGTTGGGTGGGCGGGGGAACAGACCGGGGAGCTGTTTTTT. The encoded protein is CASSVGWAGEQTGELFF.

This sequence joins TRBV12-5 and TRBJ1-2, with D uncertain. The germline gives CDR1 LGHNT, CDR2 FRNRAP. This CDR3 comprises 13 residues. Trimming took 6 bases from V and 3 from J, leaving 11 bases between them. CDR3 coding DNA: TGTGCTAGTGGCAAACCTCCGGACTATGGCTACACCTTC. Its protein product is CASGKPPDYGYTF.